This TCR beta chain was found in a study of CD8 T cells in ankylosing spondylitis. Study conclusions and caveats: Seemingly characteristic of ankylosing spondylitis blood was a TCR beta motif consisting of about 8 highly homologous variants. Researchers reportedly found disease-linked clones significantly enriched in matched ankylosing spondylitis synovial fluid.

Many counts were recorded for this clonotype. No antigen is known for it. TCRdb used MiXCR to reprocess the 5' RACE reads, holding one entry per CDR3 protein. Of about 92,000 distinct CDR3 sequences in the sample, 8.5% to 9% were seen once. CDR3 length: 12 residues. The germline CDR1 and CDR2 sequences are MNHEY and SVGAGI. V was clipped by 9 bases and J by 4 bases, with 13 bases between them. The chain is built from TRBV6-5 and TRBJ2-7; D is possibly TRBD2 (5 bases). Sequences were obtained from blood, either unsorted or a sorted T cell fraction (not recorded which). This sequence was found in a male donor with ankylosing spondylitis or in good health (not recorded which). The CDR3 sequence: CASYSAGYEQYF. The CDR3 DNA is TGTGCCAGTTACTCGGCGGGTTACGAGCAGTACTTC.